What follows is one TCR beta chain and its context. Other nucleotide sequences from this sample produce the same CDR3. Germline CDR1 is SGHRS and CDR2 is YFSETQ. The CDR3 is 13 residues long. Deletions cut 4 bases from V and 0 bases from J, with 6 bases between. This specimen belongs to a study of blood T cell repertoires in COVID-19. Study-level information: The United States, Italy and Spain were the sources of the acute and convalescent COVID-19 samples. T cells, B-cell-depleted T cells, or PBMCs supplied cDNA or gDNA.

Original processing notes: Reference gene primer amplification in the assay estimated nucleated cell counts. Repertoires were generated with immunoSEQ multiplex PCR, while TCRdb's copy carries only in-frame clones and drops some. V and J calls and clone size are given by that table; D and trimming were obtained from the DNA. The sample includes some 260,000 clones, approximately 86% of them seen just once. The J gene is TRBJ2-3, the V gene TRBV5-1; D possibly corresponds to TRBD1 (5 bases). This receptor was identified in a woman at least 80 years old with active or convalescent COVID-19. Sequenced: peripheral blood. The CDR3 is CASSPGSTDTQYF. The CDR3 DNA is TGCGCCAGCAGCCCAGGGAGCACAGATACGCAGTATTTT.